A selection of T cell receptor beta chains follows, all from one sample in a study of T cells after posttransplantation cyclophosphamide. Using immunoSEQ multiplex PCR, the repertoire was profiled, and TCRdb retains in-frame clones only, with some absent. The table shows more than 6,500 clones, with about 92% occurring only once. The material sequenced was PBMCs, taken approximately 1,500 days after allogeneic stem cell transplant with posttransplant cyclophosphamide. The receptors were sampled from a female patient aged 50 to 60 who received an allogeneic stem cell transplant from a related donor, was CMV-positive, and had no GVHD. Some T cells may be graft donor cells. The CDR3 runs from the conserved cysteine through the conserved F or W. D genes are given only for firm matches.

j_gene: TRBJ2-7
v_gene: TRBV11-2
d_gene: TRBD2
CDR3aa: CASSSGGRAPYEQYF

j_gene: TRBJ2-1
v_gene: TRBV2
d_gene: TRBD2
CDR3aa: CASSVVLAGTPYNEQFF

j_gene: TRBJ1-1
v_gene: TRBV25-1
d_gene: NA
CDR3aa: CASSDEGGTEAFF

j_gene: TRBJ2-1
v_gene: TRBV27
d_gene: TRBD1
CDR3aa: CASSLKGTGLNEQFF

j_gene: TRBJ2-6
v_gene: TRBV27
d_gene: NA
CDR3aa: CASGPGANVLTF

j_gene: TRBJ1-5
v_gene: TRBV10-3
d_gene: NA
CDR3aa: CAIGSQAADQPQHF

j_gene: TRBJ2-3
v_gene: TRBV4-1
d_gene: TRBD2
CDR3aa: CASSQATWRTSGITDTQYF

j_gene: TRBJ1-5
v_gene: TRBV30
d_gene: TRBD1
CDR3aa: CAWSAGTGGYQPQHF

j_gene: TRBJ1-5
v_gene: TRBV19
d_gene: TRBD1
CDR3aa: CAISGGGSLDSNQPQHF

j_gene: TRBJ2-7
v_gene: TRBV5-1
d_gene: TRBD1
CDR3aa: CASSYRDRGADHYEQYF

j_gene: TRBJ1-5
v_gene: TRBV5-4
d_gene: NA
CDR3aa: CASSLAGGAQPQHF

j_gene: TRBJ2-2
v_gene: TRBV10-3
d_gene: TRBD2
CDR3aa: CAISVAGGSGELFF

j_gene: TRBJ1-2
v_gene: TRBV6-6
d_gene: NA
CDR3aa: CASSYCSYGYTF

j_gene: TRBJ1-2
v_gene: TRBV5-6
d_gene: TRBD1
CDR3aa: CASSHRGPPRGYTF

j_gene: TRBJ2-1
v_gene: TRBV2
d_gene: NA
CDR3aa: CASSPDNYNEQFF

j_gene: TRBJ1-1
v_gene: TRBV5-4
d_gene: NA
CDR3aa: CASSLGGRNTEAFF

j_gene: TRBJ1-4
v_gene: TRBV18
d_gene: NA
CDR3aa: CASSPRVQGLEEKLFF

j_gene: TRBJ2-1
v_gene: TRBV7-9
d_gene: TRBD2
CDR3aa: CASSLLAGAVDEQFF

j_gene: TRBJ2-1
v_gene: TRBV7-3
d_gene: TRBD2
CDR3aa: CASSFSLAGGEQFF

j_gene: TRBJ2-1
v_gene: TRBV6-1
d_gene: TRBD2
CDR3aa: CASRRSGSNYNEQFF

j_gene: TRBJ1-5
v_gene: TRBV27
d_gene: NA
CDR3aa: CASSMYSNQPQHF

j_gene: TRBJ2-1
v_gene: TRBV19
d_gene: NA
CDR3aa: CASSIADSDYNEQFF

j_gene: TRBJ2-5
v_gene: TRBV11-2
d_gene: NA
CDR3aa: CASSLDSLPFRVSQYF

j_gene: TRBJ1-2
v_gene: TRBV5-1
d_gene: NA
CDR3aa: CASSFQTGIANYGYTF

j_gene: TRBJ2-1
v_gene: TRBV30
d_gene: TRBD2
CDR3aa: CAWSIGTSGRVNEQFF

j_gene: TRBJ1-1
v_gene: TRBV6-5
d_gene: NA
CDR3aa: CASSLLRENTEAFF

j_gene: TRBJ2-1
v_gene: TRBV13
d_gene: NA
CDR3aa: CASSPLEWSYNEQFF

j_gene: TRBJ2-7
v_gene: TRBV2
d_gene: NA
CDR3aa: CASRGGTYPRYF

j_gene: TRBJ2-6
v_gene: TRBV5-4
d_gene: TRBD2
CDR3aa: CASSLGTRSSGANVLTF

j_gene: TRBJ2-4
v_gene: TRBV15
d_gene: NA
CDR3aa: CATSRDQIAKNIQYF

j_gene: TRBJ1-1
v_gene: TRBV5-1
d_gene: NA
CDR3aa: CASSLVNRDGTEAFF

j_gene: TRBJ1-4
v_gene: TRBV15
d_gene: TRBD1
CDR3aa: CATSRDPGTGWEKLFF

j_gene: TRBJ2-7
v_gene: TRBV28
d_gene: NA
CDR3aa: CASSLGGADLGYEQYF

j_gene: TRBJ2-7
v_gene: TRBV27
d_gene: NA
CDR3aa: CARGGARPYNEQYF

j_gene: TRBJ1-1
v_gene: TRBV19
d_gene: TRBD1
CDR3aa: CASSLNQGARTEAFF

j_gene: TRBJ1-5
v_gene: TRBV4-1
d_gene: TRBD1
CDR3aa: CASSHQTGRSNQPQHF

j_gene: TRBJ1-3
v_gene: TRBV7-2
d_gene: TRBD1
CDR3aa: CASSPGQGRNTIYF

j_gene: TRBJ2-5
v_gene: TRBV4-2
d_gene: TRBD2
CDR3aa: CASSQDQRESETQYF

j_gene: TRBJ2-2
v_gene: TRBV27
d_gene: TRBD1
CDR3aa: CASSLTGGFTGELFF

j_gene: TRBJ2-1
v_gene: TRBV4-2
d_gene: TRBD2
CDR3aa: CASSRGNSGAWDEQFF

j_gene: TRBJ2-3
v_gene: TRBV27
d_gene: TRBD2
CDR3aa: CASSSPSGSTDTQYF

j_gene: TRBJ1-1
v_gene: TRBV6-5
d_gene: TRBD1
CDR3aa: CASISETGVATEAFF

j_gene: TRBJ2-7
v_gene: TRBV7-3
d_gene: NA
CDR3aa: CASSLTLGDEQYF

j_gene: TRBJ2-2
v_gene: TRBV9
d_gene: NA
CDR3aa: CASSAWGGRGHTGELFF

j_gene: TRBJ2-1
v_gene: TRBV28
d_gene: NA
CDR3aa: CASMGAGDYNEQFF

j_gene: TRBJ2-7
v_gene: TRBV4-1
d_gene: NA
CDR3aa: CASSQHRDEQYF

j_gene: TRBJ2-4
v_gene: TRBV30
d_gene: TRBD2
CDR3aa: CASGLVNGIQYF

j_gene: TRBJ1-2
v_gene: TRBV19
d_gene: TRBD1
CDR3aa: CASSIGDGQVYGYTF

j_gene: TRBJ2-7
v_gene: TRBV2
d_gene: NA
CDR3aa: CASSDGVGSYEQYF

j_gene: TRBJ2-3
v_gene: TRBV7-9
d_gene: TRBD2
CDR3aa: CASSLTGGTQYF